These 13 T cell receptor beta chains came from one sample sequenced in a study of patients and donors after allogeneic stem cell transplantation. TCRdb passed the RT-PCR reads through MiXCR, listing each CDR3 protein once. The table shows 87,000 or so distinct CDR3 sequences, with 5% occurring only once. The sample comprised blood, either unsorted or a sorted T cell fraction (not recorded which). All receptors come from a human donor who was either an allogeneic HSCT recipient or a stem cell or donor lymphocyte infusion donor (not recorded which). It is not recorded whose cells these are; they may come from a transplant donor.

This clonotype has at least ten counts. The CDR3, as DNA: TGTGCCAGCAGTTTAGGGTACGAGCAGTACTTC. This codes for CASSLGYEQYF. This chain uses TRBV12-3 or TRBV12-4 with TRBJ2-7; no reliable D call. Trimming pared 1 base from V and 4 bases from J, leaving 2 bases between. This CDR3 spans 11 amino acids.

V gene TRBV18 combines with J gene TRBJ2-2; D gene uncertain. The CDR3 is 12 residues long. Germline V gene lookup returns CDR1 KGHSH and CDR2 LQKENI. Trimming left V 6 bases short and J 5 bases short, with 7 bases between. DNA for the CDR3: TGTGCCAGCTCCCCGAGGACCGGGGAGCTGTTTTTT. It translates to CASSPRTGELFF.

This clonotype was detected only a few times. This chain joins TRBV7-6 and TRBJ2-3, with D tentatively TRBD2 (6 bases). There are 15 residues in the CDR3. V lost 1 base, J lost 3 bases, and 11 bases lay in between. In germline, CDR1 is SGHVS, CDR2 FNYEAQ. This CDR3 is CASSLGAGQTDTQYF. CDR3 coding DNA: TGTGCCAGCAGCTTAGGGGCGGGGCAGACAGATACGCAGTATTTT.

V gene TRBV6-1 combines with J gene TRBJ1-5; possible D gene TRBD1, 5 bases. Germline V gene data show CDR1 as MNHNS and CDR2 as SASEGT. The CDR3 length is 13 residues. The V end lost 8 bases, the J end lost 7 bases, and 15 bases lay between the germline ends. The CDR3 DNA sequence: TGTGCCAGCCTCTTGATGGGACGCCAGCCCCAGCATTTT. This encodes CASLLMGRQPQHF.

This clonotype was counted at least ten times. This sequence joins TRBV15 and TRBJ1-5; no firm D call. Germline V gives CDR1 LNHNV, CDR2 YYDKDF (reference sequence). The CDR3 spans 14 residues. Trimming pared 5 bases from V and 8 bases from J, leaving 16 bases between. The CDR3 protein is CATSPSVYSEPQHF. For the CDR3, the DNA is TGTGCCACCAGCCCTTCTGTATACTCTGAGCCCCAGCATTTT.

The chain joins TRBV5-1 to TRBJ2-1; TRBD1 aligns across 9 bases. The CDR3 extends over 15 amino acids. J gave up 2 bases and V 4 bases, and 4 bases lay outside the gene matches. The V gene's germline CDR1 is SGHRS and CDR2 YFSETQ. The CDR3 DNA reads TGCGCCAGCAGCGCTACAGGGGGCCCCTACAATGAGCAGTTCTTC. It codes for CASSATGGPYNEQFF. Filled out from reference TRBV5-1 and TRBJ2-1, the complete variable domain reads KAGVTQTPRYLIKTRGQQVTLSCSPISGHRSVSWYQQTPGQGLQFLFEYFSETQRNKGNFPGRFSGRQFSNSRSEMNVSTLELGDSALYLCASSATGGPYNEQFFGPGTRLTVL.

This clonotype was counted ten times or more. For the CDR3, the DNA is TGCGCCAGTTCCACACAGAGACAGGCCCCCGGCACTGAAGCTTTCTTT. It codes for CASSTQRQAPGTEAFF. The V gene is TRBV5-1, the J gene TRBJ1-1; possible D gene TRBD1, 6 bases. In germline, CDR1 is SGHRS, CDR2 YFSETQ. V was pared by 8 bases and J by 4 bases, with 24 bases between. The CDR3 is made up of 16 amino acids.

Details on this clonotype: Relative to the germline gene, one junction end is altered; a read error may explain this. The CDR3 region is CASSAPGQGKSTNSGYTF. CDR3 nucleotides: TGTGCCAGCAGCGCACCGGGACAGGGAAAGTCAACGAACTCTGGCTACACCTTC. V is TRBV28 and J is TRBJ1-2, with 9 bases that match TRBD1. The CDR3 contains 18 residues. Germline CDR1 and CDR2: MDHEN and SYDVKM.

CDR3 in amino acids: CASSLSQLAGEETQYF. DNA for the CDR3: TGTGCCAGCAGTTTATCGCAACTAGCGGGGGAAGAGACCCAGTACTTC. This sequence joins TRBV27 and TRBJ2-5, with TRBD2 identical over 11 bases. The CDR3 has 16 residues. V lost 0 bases, J lost 3 bases, and 3 bases stayed unmatched. Germline values: CDR1 MNHEY, CDR2 SMNVEV (reference sequence).

This clonotype was counted many times. The V and J genes are TRBV5-6 and TRBJ1-2; 9 positions agree with TRBD1. Germline V lookup: CDR1 SGHDT, CDR2 YYEEEE. J lost 5 bases, V lost 0 bases, and 14 bases had no gene match. The CDR3 contains 18 residues. The CDR3 coding sequence is TGTGCCAGCAGCTTGGCTGGGACAGGGAGGGCGGGAGGATATGGCTACACCTTC. Its protein is CASSLAGTGRAGGYGYTF.

The table lists this clonotype with many counts. V and J are TRBV20-1 and TRBJ2-2; a weak D match, TRBD2 (5 bases). The length of the CDR3 is 13 residues. Germline CDR1 and CDR2: DFQATT and SNEGSKA (reference sequence). Here the CDR3 DNA reads TGCAGCGGGCTAGCCCCGGGCACCGGGGAGCTGTTTTTT. The encoded protein is CSGLAPGTGELFF.

This clonotype was observed many times. J is TRBJ2-1 and V is TRBV5-1; TRBD2 matches at 7 bases. Germline assignment: CDR1 SGHRS and CDR2 YFSETQ. The CDR3 runs 17 residues. V trimming: 0 bases; J trimming: 6 bases; junction bases outside the gene matches: 12. DNA of the CDR3: TGCGCCAGCAGCTTGGCCTTGAGGACTAGGGTTGGCAATGAGCAGTTCTTC. This encodes CASSLALRTRVGNEQFF.

This clonotype was detected many times. The CDR3 DNA sequence: TGTGCCAGCAGTAACCCGGGACTGGAAGCTTTCTTT. Protein sequence: CASSNPGLEAFF. The genes are TRBV12-3 or TRBV12-4 and TRBJ1-1, with D tentatively TRBD1 (5 bases). This CDR3 is built from 12 residues. V gave up 5 bases and J gave up 8 bases, with 12 bases separating them.